The 18 T cell receptor beta chains listed next were all sequenced from one sample in a study of cytomegalovirus exposure and HLA in healthy donors. The primer mix had 60 Vbeta and 13 Jbeta primers. Data came from immunoSEQ multiplex PCR; TCRdb stores just in-frame clones and leaves some out. The sample records over 200,000 clones, approximately 90% being singletons. Sequencing used PBMCs. The receptors come from a woman younger than 35 in good health and CMV-seronegative.

This chain connects TRBV27 to TRBJ1-2, with 7 bases identical to TRBD1. The V gene's germline CDR1 is MNHEY and CDR2 SMNVEV (reference sequence). The CDR3 covers 13 residues. The V gene end was trimmed by 10 bases and the J gene end by 5 bases; junction bases not matched to a gene: 10. The CDR3 reads CATRMYRGYGYTF. CDR3 DNA: TGTGCCACCCGGATGTACAGGGGTTATGGCTACACCTTC.

This chain links TRBV5-1 with TRBJ1-4; D is unresolved. Trimming removed 4 bases from V and 7 bases from J, with 17 bases in between. The CDR3 consists of 15 residues. The germline CDR1 and CDR2 sequences are SGHRS and YFSETQ. The DNA for the CDR3 is TGCGCCAGCAGCGGTTTTACCGGGTCGAGTGAAAAACTGTTTTTT. This translates into CASSGFTGSSEKLFF.

The chain combines TRBV13 with TRBJ2-3, with TRBD2 matching over 12 bases. V shed 3 bases, J shed 5 bases, and the junction held 3 bases outside the gene matches. The CDR3 has 15 residues. Germline values: CDR1 PRHDT, CDR2 FYEKMQ (reference sequence). CDR3 DNA sequence: TGTGCCAGCAGCTTCCAGGGACTAGCGGGAGATACGCAGTATTTT. It encodes CASSFQGLAGDTQYF.

The chain has TRBV28 and TRBJ1-3; 7 bases line up with TRBD1. The CDR3 loop spans 15 amino acids. Germline V CDR1 and CDR2: MDHEN, SYDVKM. V was clipped by 5 bases and J by 1 base; unmatched bases: 5. CDR3 bases: TGTGCCAGCAGTCTGGGGACAGCTTCTGGAAACACCATATATTTT. This sequence encodes CASSLGTASGNTIYF.

The J gene is TRBJ2-2, the V gene TRBV2; 7 bases match TRBD2. The V segment lost 0 bases and the J segment 4 bases; nucleotides outside the gene matches: 2. Germline V gives CDR1 SNHLY, CDR2 FYNNEI. This CDR3 has 15 amino acids. The CDR3 nucleotides are TGTGCCAGCAGTGAAGCGGGGGGGGTCACCGGGGAGCTGTTTTTT. It translates to CASSEAGGVTGELFF.

The chain recombines TRBV18 with TRBJ1-3; D not certain. Germline V gene lookup returns CDR1 KGHSH and CDR2 LQKENI. The CDR3 totals 12 residues. The V and J ends lost 3 bases and 9 bases respectively, with 9 bases between them. This chain's CDR3 is CASSPLGGTIYF. CDR3 bases: TGTGCCAGCTCACCGTTGGGAGGCACCATATATTTT.

This chain connects TRBV27 to TRBJ2-1; weak D call: TRBD1 (6 bases). CDR1 is MNHEY, CDR2 SMNVEV, per germline (reference sequence). The CDR3 spans 14 residues. Trimming left V 7 bases short and J 5 bases short, with 15 bases between. CDR3 DNA sequence: TGTGCCAGCACTACAGGGTACTCAAACAATGAGCAGTTCTTC. Amino acid sequence: CASTTGYSNNEQFF.

This clone was detected only a few times. The chain combines TRBV30 with TRBJ1-6; the D is unclear. Trimming shortened V by 2 bases and J by 8 bases, and 10 bases separated the two germline ends. The length of the CDR3 is 13 residues. Germline values: CDR1 GTSNPN, CDR2 SVGIG (reference sequence). DNA of the CDR3: TGTGCCTGGAGTAAGGTAGCGGATTCACCCCTCCACTTT. It yields the protein CAWSKVADSPLHF.

The chain couples TRBV5-6 to TRBJ2-3; 8 bases line up with TRBD2. The CDR3 runs to 18 residues. Germline lookup yields CDR1 SGHDT and CDR2 YYEEEE. V was clipped by 6 bases and J by 2 bases; unmatched bases: 17. The CDR3 loop is CASTSFPPTSGYTDTQYF. The CDR3 nucleotides read TGTGCCAGCACAAGCTTCCCTCCAACTAGCGGATACACAGATACGCAGTATTTT.

The chain couples TRBV9 to TRBJ1-2, with D possibly matching TRBD1 (6 bases). V lost 3 bases to trimming and J lost 5 bases, with 11 bases between them. The V gene's germline CDR1 is SGDLS and CDR2 YYNGEE. This CDR3 comprises 13 residues. This CDR3 is CASSAGTLYGYTF. In DNA, the CDR3 is TGTGCCAGCAGCGCCGGGACACTATATGGCTACACCTTC.

This sequence joins TRBV6-6 and TRBJ2-2; a possible D gene is TRBD1 (5 bases). There are 15 residues in the CDR3. The V end lost 2 bases, the J end lost 7 bases, and 14 bases lay between the germline ends. Germline values: CDR1 MNHNY, CDR2 SVGAGI (reference sequence). The CDR3 DNA reads as TGTGCCAGCAGTTACCAATCAGGGTCCCTCGGGGAGCTGTTTTTT. It codes for CASSYQSGSLGELFF.

This chain uses TRBV6-6 with TRBJ2-5, with 7 nucleotides matching TRBD2. The junction had 2 bases not matched to a gene; V was cut back by 0 bases and J by 4 bases. CDR1 is MNHNY, CDR2 SVGAGI, per germline (reference sequence). There are 14 residues in the CDR3. CDR3: CASSYSGGGETQYF. CDR3 nucleotide sequence: TGTGCCAGCAGTTACTCGGGGGGGGGAGAGACCCAGTACTTC.

The chain joins TRBV18 to TRBJ2-6; D is ambiguous. V lost 3 bases and J 2 bases, leaving 14 bases between the germline ends. This CDR3 spans 17 amino acids. Germline V gene lookup returns CDR1 KGHSH and CDR2 LQKENI. CDR3 DNA: TGTGCCAGCTCACCTCCCTCCACCCTAGCTGGGGCCAACGTCCTGACTTTC. Translation gives CASSPPSTLAGANVLTF.

This rearrangement joins TRBV7-3 to TRBJ2-2; 10 bases match TRBD2. The CDR3 is 17 amino acids. J gave up 7 bases and V 2 bases, and 10 bases lay outside the gene matches. Germline V lookup: CDR1 SGHTA, CDR2 FQGTGA. CDR3 DNA: TGTGCCAGCAGCTTACCCAGGCTAGCGGGAGACGGCGGGGAGCTGTTTTTT. It translates to CASSLPRLAGDGGELFF.

The chain has TRBV6-6 and TRBJ1-4; perhaps TRBD1 as D (6 bases). CDR1 and CDR2 (germline): MNHNY, SVGAGI (reference sequence). The CDR3 runs 13 residues. Trimming took off 8 bases at V and 4 bases at J, with 11 bases between the two ends. The CDR3 nucleotides are TGTGCCAGCCAACAGGGCGTTAATGAAAAACTGTTTTTT. Amino acids: CASQQGVNEKLFF.

The chain is built from TRBV6-6 and TRBJ2-7; a possible D gene is TRBD1 (6 bases). CDR1 MNHNY and CDR2 SVGAGI come from the germline V gene (reference sequence). The CDR3 runs to 14 residues. With 5 bases removed from V and 3 bases from J, the gap between germline ends came to 14 bases. The CDR3 nucleotides are TGTGCCAGCAGTCGGGACACTCGAGGCTACGAGCAGTACTTC. This gives the protein CASSRDTRGYEQYF.

The chain combines TRBV5-4 with TRBJ1-2; 8 bases line up with TRBD1. This CDR3 has 14 amino acids. J lost 3 bases, V lost 4 bases, and 5 bases had no gene match. Per germline, CDR1 SGHNT and CDR2 YYREEE (reference sequence). The DNA of the CDR3 is TGTGCCAGCAGCGTCGGACAGGGTGACTATGGCTACACCTTC. Its translation: CASSVGQGDYGYTF. The complete variable domain, with remaining parts taken from reference TRBV5-4 and TRBJ1-2, reads ETGVTQSPTHLIKTRGQQVTLRCSSQSGHNTVSWYQQALGQGPQFIFQYYREEENGRGNFPPRFSGLQFPNYSSELNVNALELDDSALYLCASSVGQGDYGYTFGSGTRLTVV.

CDR3 residues: CASSTGGTGNTIYF. CDR3 DNA: TGTGCCAGCAGTACAGGGGGAACTGGAAACACCATATATTTT. The chain recombines TRBV28 with TRBJ1-3; 8 nucleotides match TRBD1. The germline CDR1 and CDR2 sequences are MDHEN and SYDVKM. CDR3 length: 14 amino acids. Trimming at V came to 5 bases and at J to 2 bases, leaving 2 bases not matched to a gene. The complete variable domain, with remaining parts taken from reference TRBV28 and TRBJ1-3, reads DVKVTQSSRYLVKRTGEKVFLECVQDMDHENMFWYRQDPGLGLRLIYFSYDVKMKEKGDIPEGYSVSREKKERFSLILESASTNQTSMYLCASSTGGTGNTIYFGEGSWLTVV.